Presented here are 16 T cell receptor beta chains from one specimen sequenced in a study of cytomegalovirus exposure and HLA in healthy donors. Primers included in the PCR were 60 Vbeta and 13 Jbeta primers. TCRdb keeps only in-frame clones here, not all; method: immunoSEQ multiplex PCR. The sample carries 100,000 to 120,000 clones, roughly 71% recorded once. The sequencing input was PBMCs. The receptors stem from a young man in good health and CMV-seropositive.

J is TRBJ1-2 and V is TRBV10-3; possibly TRBD1 for D (6 bases). Germline CDR1 and CDR2: ENHRY and SYGVKD. This CDR3 comprises 15 residues. V lost 0 bases and J lost 4, with 12 bases in between. Written as DNA, the CDR3 is TGTGCCATCAGTGAGTCGGGGGGGCCGGGCTATGGCTACACCTTC. Its translation is CAISESGGPGYGYTF.

CDR3 in amino acids: CASSSLGPGQGPSRYGYTF. As DNA, the CDR3 is TGTGCCAGCAGCTCATTGGGTCCGGGACAGGGACCGTCGAGGTATGGCTACACCTTC. V usage is TRBV28 and J usage is TRBJ1-2, with 9 nucleotides matching TRBD1. Trimming took 6 bases from V and 5 from J; bases not matched to a gene: 22. Per germline, CDR1 MDHEN and CDR2 SYDVKM. This CDR3 comprises 19 residues.

V usage is TRBV27 and J usage is TRBJ2-2; TRBD2 aligns across 10 bases. V lost 5 bases and J lost 6; bases outside the gene matches: 6. The germline V gene encodes CDR1 MNHEY and CDR2 SMNVEV (reference sequence). The CDR3 covers 15 residues. The CDR3 loop is CASSPGLAFSGELFF. In nucleotides, the CDR3 is TGTGCCAGCAGTCCGGGACTAGCGTTCTCCGGGGAGCTGTTTTTT.

There are a few counts of this clone. The rearrangement links TRBV9 to TRBJ2-5; a weak D match, TRBD2 (5 bases). The germline V gene encodes CDR1 SGDLS and CDR2 YYNGEE. V lost 3 bases and J lost 2, with 17 bases in between. The CDR3 loop spans 16 amino acids. The CDR3 sequence: CASSEYGIQRQETQYF. In DNA form, the CDR3 reads TGTGCCAGCAGCGAGTACGGCATCCAGCGGCAAGAGACCCAGTACTTC.

This chain connects TRBV5-1 to TRBJ2-2, with D unresolved. CDR3 size: 14 residues. Germline CDR1 reads SGHRS; CDR2 reads YFSETQ. The V end was cut by 4 bases, the J end by 5 bases, with 12 bases between. The CDR3 nucleotides are TGCGCCAGCAGCGCCAACCTAGGTACCGGGGAGCTGTTTTTT. Translated, it gives CASSANLGTGELFF.

V is TRBV18 and J is TRBJ2-1; no firm D call. Germline CDR1 KGHSH, CDR2 LQKENI. The CDR3 is made up of 12 amino acids. With 3 bases removed from V and 13 bases from J, the gap between germline ends came to 13 bases. The CDR3 nucleotides are TGTGCCAGCTCACCCTCGCTATCCAATCAGTTCTTC. Translating it yields CASSPSLSNQFF. The entire variable domain, with the rest obtained from reference TRBV18 and TRBJ2-1, is as follows: NAGVMQNPRHLVRRRGQEARLRCSPMKGHSHVYWYRQLPEEGLKFMVYLQKENIIDESGMPKERFSAEFPKEGPSILRIQQVVRGDSAAYFCASSPSLSNQFFGPGTRLTVL.

The chain joins TRBV19 to TRBJ1-5; 9 bases map to TRBD1. After removal of 5 bases from V and 4 bases from J, the junction contained 9 bases not matched to a gene. Germline lookup yields CDR1 LNHDA and CDR2 SQIVND (reference sequence). The CDR3 has 16 amino acids. The CDR3 region has the DNA TGTGCCAGTAGTCTAGCCGGGACAGGGAGGAATCAGCCCCAGCATTTT. Translation: CASSLAGTGRNQPQHF.

The chain employs TRBV7-2 and TRBJ2-2; the match to TRBD2 covers 12 bases. Trimming took 1 base from V and 6 from J; bases not matched to a gene: 6. Germline V lookup: CDR1 SGHTA, CDR2 FQGNSA. The CDR3 is made up of 17 amino acids. CDR3 residues: CASSLGLAGGLSGELFF. Here the CDR3 DNA reads TGTGCCAGCAGCTTAGGTCTAGCGGGGGGGCTGTCCGGGGAGCTGTTTTTT. The full variable domain, rest sourced from reference TRBV7-2 and TRBJ2-2, is GAGVSQSPSNKVTEKGKDVELRCDPISGHTALYWYRQSLGQGLEFLIYFQGNSAPDKSGLPSDRFSAERTGGSVSTLTIQRTQQEDSAVYLCASSLGLAGGLSGELFFGEGSRLTVL.

This clone came up a few times. This chain joins TRBV25-1 and TRBJ1-1; D gene uncertain. CDR3 size: 13 residues. The V gene lost 1 base and the J gene lost 1 base, with 4 bases spanning the gap. Per germline, CDR1 MGHDK and CDR2 SYGVNS. The CDR3 nucleotides read TGTGCCAGCAGTGAATCGTGGAACACTGAAGCTTTCTTT. It specifies CASSESWNTEAFF.

CDR3 sequence reads: CASARQGNTEAFF. The CDR3 nucleotides are TGTGCCAGTGCCCGACAGGGGAACACTGAAGCTTTCTTT. The rearrangement links TRBV18 to TRBJ1-1, with TRBD1 matching 7 bases. The CDR3 length is 13 residues. The germline V gene has CDR1 KGHSH and CDR2 LQKENI. J gave up 1 base and V 9 bases, and 5 bases lay outside the gene matches.

V gene TRBV9 combines with J gene TRBJ1-3; tentative D call: TRBD1 (5 bases). V was shortened by 3 bases and J by 0 bases, with 7 bases between the two germline ends. The germline V gene has CDR1 SGDLS and CDR2 YYNGEE. CDR3 length: 14 amino acids. The CDR3 reads CASSAGNSGNTIYF. The CDR3 bases are TGTGCCAGCAGCGCAGGGAACTCTGGAAACACCATATATTTT.

The V gene is TRBV7-5, the J gene TRBJ2-1; the table gives TRBD1 as D, unverified against the DNA. TRBV7-5 is classified as a pseudogene. The CDR3 length is 17 residues. The CDR3 spells CVRSMNRDRFSYNEQFF. The CDR3 bases are TGTGTCAGAAGCATGAACCGGGACAGATTCTCCTACAATGAGCAGTTCTTC.

This clone was counted only a few times. The chain employs TRBV5-6 and TRBJ2-5, with 12 bases aligning to TRBD2. Germline V CDR1 and CDR2: SGHDT, YYEEEE. The V and J ends lost 0 bases and 4 bases, in that order; junction bases with no gene match: 10. There are 18 residues in the CDR3. CDR3 sequence: CASSLELAGGKGGETQYF. The CDR3, as DNA: TGTGCCAGCAGCTTGGAACTAGCGGGGGGCAAGGGGGGAGAGACCCAGTACTTC.

The rearrangement joins TRBV7-2 to TRBJ2-5, with D possibly being TRBD2 (6 bases). The CDR3 loop spans 16 amino acids. CDR1 and CDR2 (germline): SGHTA, FQGNSA. With 1 base removed from V and 9 bases from J, the gap between germline ends came to 21 bases. The CDR3 DNA reads as TGTGCCAGCAGCTTAGAGTTAGCGGCGGGTCGTGGGGCCCAGTACTTC. The encoded protein is CASSLELAAGRGAQYF.

This clone was counted a single time. This sequence joins TRBV15 and TRBJ1-5, with D tentatively TRBD1 (6 bases). Germline lookup yields CDR1 LNHNV and CDR2 YYDKDF (reference sequence). The CDR3 extends over 15 amino acids. The V and J ends lost 2 bases and 6 bases respectively, with 14 bases between them. The CDR3 here is CATSRQQGGGQPQHF. The CDR3 DNA reads as TGTGCCACCAGCAGACAACAGGGAGGGGGTCAGCCCCAGCATTTT.

The chain uses TRBV6-5 and TRBJ2-1, with a tentative D call TRBD1 (7 bases). V was shortened by 5 bases and J by 6 bases, with 11 bases between the two germline ends. CDR1 is MNHEY and CDR2 is SVGAGI in the germline V gene. This CDR3 region has 13 residues. The CDR3 reads CASSRGTVNEQFF. The CDR3 region has the DNA TGTGCCAGCAGTCGCGGGACAGTCAATGAGCAGTTCTTC.